These 32 T cell receptor beta chains originate from one sample sequenced in a study of T cell responses to AZD1222 COVID-19 vaccine. Sequencing used immunoSEQ multiplex PCR; TCRdb keeps in-frame clones, though not all of them. Among 150,000 to 200,000 clones listed, under 95% were seen once. The sequenced sample was peripheral blood, obtained on day 0 of AZD1222 vaccination. The receptor source for this set is an adult in good health.

The chain joins TRBV2 to TRBJ1-2, with D possibly being TRBD1 (5 bases). With 5 bases removed from V and 0 bases from J, the gap between germline ends came to 13 bases. The germline CDR1 and CDR2 sequences are SNHLY and FYNNEI. CDR3 length: 15 amino acids. This chain's CDR3 is CASSLIEGSNYGYTF. DNA for the CDR3: TGTGCCAGCAGTCTCATTGAGGGGTCTAACTATGGCTACACCTTC.

V usage is TRBV7-8 and J usage is TRBJ1-1, with a possible D match to TRBD1 (6 bases). Per the germline V gene, CDR1 is SGHVS and CDR2 is FQNEAQ. The CDR3 spans 13 residues. Trimming shortened V by 5 bases and J by 1 base, and 8 bases separated the two germline ends. The chain's CDR3 is CASSPTGNTEAFF. In DNA form, the CDR3 reads TGTGCCAGCAGCCCGACAGGGAACACTGAAGCTTTCTTT.

The J gene is TRBJ2-2, the V gene TRBV5-1; D may be TRBD2 (5 bases). The CDR3 runs 14 residues. Germline V gives CDR1 SGHRS, CDR2 YFSETQ. With 4 bases removed from V and 5 bases from J, the gap between germline ends came to 12 bases. Written as DNA, the CDR3 is TGCGCCAGCAGCCCAATGGAGCGGACCGGGGAGCTGTTTTTT. Its protein product is CASSPMERTGELFF.

The count of this clone is one. The genes are TRBV6-4 and TRBJ1-2; D is perhaps TRBD1 (6 bases). The CDR3 loop spans 12 amino acids. Germline V gene lookup returns CDR1 MRHNA and CDR2 SNTAGT. Trimming stripped 5 bases from V and 7 bases from J, with 11 bases between. CDR3 coding DNA: TGTGCCAGCAGTCACGACAGGTTTGGCTACACCTTC. Translating it yields CASSHDRFGYTF.

V usage is TRBV5-4 and J usage is TRBJ2-2, with D perhaps matching TRBD1 (6 bases). V was clipped by 0 bases and J by 1 base, with 7 bases between them. Germline lookup yields CDR1 SGHNT and CDR2 YYREEE (reference sequence). This CDR3 has 15 residues. The CDR3 spells CASSLEQGNTGELFF. The DNA of the CDR3 is TGTGCCAGCAGCTTGGAACAGGGGAACACCGGGGAGCTGTTTTTT.

This clone was detected once. This rearrangement joins TRBV30 to TRBJ1-5; D gene unclear. This CDR3 has 15 amino acids. The V gene's germline CDR1 is GTSNPN and CDR2 SVGIG (reference sequence). Trimming cost V 0 bases and J 0 bases, with 9 bases left between them. The CDR3 bases are TGTGCCTGGAGTGTTCCGGGGTCTAGCAATCAGCCCCAGCATTTT. Translation gives CAWSVPGSSNQPQHF. Together with reference TRBV30 and TRBJ1-5, the CDR3 gives the full variable domain: SQTIHQWPATLVQPVGSPLSLECTVEGTSNPNLYWYRQAAGRGLQLLFYSVGIGQISSEVPQNLSASRPQDRQFILSSKKLLLSDSGFYLCAWSVPGSSNQPQHFGDGTRLSIL.

CDR3 loop: CASSIAAVGNQPQHF. The CDR3 region has the DNA TGTGCCAGTAGTATAGCGGCGGTTGGCAATCAGCCCCAGCATTTT. The V call is TRBV19, the J call TRBJ1-5; D remains ambiguous. The CDR3 is 15 amino acids. Germline V gene data show CDR1 as LNHDA and CDR2 as SQIVND (reference sequence). Trimming took 1 base from V and 2 from J, leaving 9 bases between them.

The chain employs TRBV30 and TRBJ1-1, with no clear D. In germline, CDR1 is GTSNPN, CDR2 SVGIG (reference sequence). This CDR3 is built from 11 residues. Trimming cost V 1 base and J 11 bases, with 11 bases left between them. The CDR3 nucleotides are TGTGCCTGGAGTGGAGGGATCGAGGCTTTCTTT. Protein sequence: CAWSGGIEAFF.

Here the CDR3 DNA reads TGCGCCAGCAGCCAAGAACTGGCGGGTCGACAGTACGAGCAGTACTTC. Protein product: CASSQELAGRQYEQYF. The chain uses TRBV4-3 and TRBJ2-7; perhaps D is TRBD1 or TRBD2 (5 bases each). V was trimmed by 0 bases and J by 4 bases, leaving 16 bases between them. Germline V CDR1 and CDR2: LGHNA, YSLEER. This CDR3 has 16 residues.

The chain recombines TRBV6-5 with TRBJ1-5, with TRBD1 identical over 8 bases. V lost 2 bases, J lost 5 bases, and 2 bases stayed unmatched. CDR3 length equals 14 residues. Germline V gives CDR1 MNHEY, CDR2 SVGAGI. CDR3 sequence: CASSYKGQDQPQHF. CDR3 in DNA: TGTGCCAGCAGTTACAAGGGACAGGATCAGCCCCAGCATTTT.

This sequence joins TRBV6-2 or TRBV6-3 and TRBJ1-1; the D gene is possibly TRBD1 (5 bases). The germline V gene has CDR1 MNHEY and CDR2 SVGEGT. V lost 5 bases to trimming and J lost 3 bases, with 10 bases between them. The CDR3 contains 13 residues. The CDR3 nucleotides are TGTGCCAGCAGTCGGACACGGTACACTGAAGCTTTCTTT. Its protein product is CASSRTRYTEAFF.

This clone was picked up a small number of times. The chain uses TRBV4-2 and TRBJ1-2; no definite D call. Germline CDR1 and CDR2: LGHNA and YNFKEQ. The CDR3 is 15 amino acids. The V gene lost 1 base and the J gene lost 4 bases, with 13 bases spanning the gap. The CDR3 nucleotides read TGTGCCAGCAGCCAAGTCCCTGGGGATGGCTATGGCTACACCTTC. It yields the protein CASSQVPGDGYGYTF.

The CDR3 sequence is CSVRSSGRAHEQYF. The CDR3 region has the DNA TGCAGCGTTCGAAGTAGCGGGAGGGCCCACGAGCAGTACTTC. V and J are TRBV29-1 and TRBJ2-7; 11 bases map to TRBD2. With 5 bases clipped from V and 5 bases from J, the junction kept 8 bases outside the gene matches. CDR3 length: 14 amino acids. The V gene's germline CDR1 is SQVTM and CDR2 ANQGSEA.

The CDR3 DNA is TGTGCCAGCAGCCTGGACCCCCCGTGGGATACGCAGTATTTT. Translating it yields CASSLDPPWDTQYF. This chain connects TRBV27 to TRBJ2-3; the D is unclear. CDR3 length: 14 amino acids. In germline, CDR1 is MNHEY, CDR2 SMNVEV (reference sequence). V was pared by 6 bases and J by 6 bases, with 16 bases between.

The CDR3 reads CSVSKGPGGSTEAFF. CDR3 bases: TGCAGCGTTTCAAAAGGTCCAGGGGGCAGCACTGAAGCTTTCTTT. This chain joins TRBV29-1 and TRBJ1-1; 8 bases match TRBD1. Germline CDR1 and CDR2: SQVTM and ANQGSEA. CDR3 length: 15 residues. Unmatched junction bases numbered 12, after V lost 5 bases and J lost 4 bases.

The V gene is TRBV5-4, the J gene TRBJ1-1, with TRBD1 as a possible D gene (5 bases). V was trimmed by 1 base and J by 1 base, leaving 8 bases between them. The length of the CDR3 is 14 residues. CDR1 is SGHNT, CDR2 YYREEE, per germline (reference sequence). The CDR3 reads CASSLWTPNTEAFF. In DNA form, the CDR3 reads TGTGCCAGCAGCTTGTGGACACCGAACACTGAAGCTTTCTTT.

The table lists this clone with a few counts. V usage is TRBV5-4 and J usage is TRBJ2-2; 10 nucleotides match TRBD2. Germline CDR1 and CDR2: SGHNT and YYREEE (reference sequence). V was clipped by 1 base and J by 1 base; unmatched bases: 1. This CDR3 is 16 amino acids long. The CDR3 spells CASSLLAGGNTGELFF. The CDR3 region has the DNA TGTGCCAGCAGCTTGTTAGCGGGAGGGAACACCGGGGAGCTGTTTTTT.

V and J are TRBV5-1 and TRBJ1-2; 8 positions match TRBD1. This CDR3 contains 15 residues. Germline CDR1 and CDR2: SGHRS and YFSETQ. The ends lost 3 bases at V and 2 bases at J; junction bases unmatched: 6. Here the CDR3 reads CASSWTGQVNYGYTF. In DNA, the CDR3 is TGCGCCAGCAGCTGGACGGGACAGGTGAACTATGGCTACACCTTC.

CDR3 in DNA: TGTGCCAGCAGCTTGAATCGCGGCAACACTGAAGCTTTCTTT. Protein: CASSLNRGNTEAFF. The V gene is TRBV5-4, the J gene TRBJ1-1; D uncertain. This CDR3 contains 14 residues. Trimming pared 1 base from V and 2 bases from J, leaving 9 bases between. CDR1 SGHNT and CDR2 YYREEE come from the germline V gene (reference sequence).

V and J are TRBV7-6 and TRBJ1-3; possibly TRBD1 for D (6 bases). The ends were cut back, 4 bases at V and 0 bases at J, with 10 bases in the middle. The CDR3 length is 15 residues. Per germline, CDR1 SGHVS and CDR2 FNYEAQ. For the CDR3, the DNA is TGTGCCAGCAGCTCCGGACAGATCTCTGGAAACACCATATATTTT. This gives the protein CASSSGQISGNTIYF.

The chain recombines TRBV19 with TRBJ2-7; the D is unclear. CDR1 is LNHDA, CDR2 SQIVND, per germline (reference sequence). Trimming took 4 bases from V and 3 from J, leaving 4 bases between them. The CDR3 loop spans 11 amino acids. As DNA, the CDR3 is TGTGCCAGTAGTAAGGGCTACGAGCAGTACTTC. Protein product: CASSKGYEQYF.

V gene TRBV19 combines with J gene TRBJ1-1; TRBD1 matches at 7 bases. The CDR3 covers 14 residues. Germline assignment: CDR1 LNHDA and CDR2 SQIVND (reference sequence). V lost 3 bases, J lost 0 bases, and 1 base stayed unmatched. CDR3 nucleotide sequence: TGTGCCAGTAGTATGGGACAGATGAACACTGAAGCTTTCTTT. This translates into CASSMGQMNTEAFF.

This chain connects TRBV3-1 (or the pseudogene TRBV3-2) to TRBJ2-5; a possible D gene is TRBD1 (6 bases). The germline V gene encodes CDR1 LGHDT and CDR2 YNNKEL (reference sequence). The CDR3 runs to 13 residues. V was pared by 4 bases and J by 6 bases, with 12 bases between. CDR3 protein: CASSRSRGKTQYF. For the CDR3, the DNA is TGTGCCAGCAGCCGGTCCAGGGGAAAGACCCAGTACTTC.

The chain couples TRBV4-3 to TRBJ1-1; D unclear. CDR3 length equals 15 residues. Germline V gene sequence: CDR1 LGHNA, CDR2 YSLEER. Trimming took 0 bases from V and 6 from J, leaving 14 bases between them. CDR3 DNA: TGCGCCAGCAGCCAAGATCAGAGAATCCCGTCTGAAGCTTTCTTT. This sequence encodes CASSQDQRIPSEAFF.

This chain uses TRBV25-1 with TRBJ1-2; no clear D gene. There are 12 residues in the CDR3. V was cut by 1 base and J by 13 bases, with 13 bases left in between. Germline lookup yields CDR1 MGHDK and CDR2 SYGVNS. Here the CDR3 reads CASSELSQDRTF. In DNA form, the CDR3 reads TGTGCCAGCAGTGAATTATCCCAGGACCGCACCTTC.

This clone came up once. The chain uses TRBV5-5 and TRBJ1-2; TRBD1 matches at 10 bases. J lost 7 bases, V lost 2 bases, and 8 bases had no gene match. This CDR3 comprises 15 residues. Germline-derived CDR1 and CDR2 are SGHKS and YYEKEE (reference sequence). The CDR3 reads CASSFRDRGRGGYTF. The CDR3 DNA sequence: TGTGCCAGCAGCTTCCGGGACAGGGGTCGAGGTGGCTACACCTTC.

This clone appeared a single time. This chain connects TRBV11-1 to TRBJ1-2, with 7 positions matching TRBD1. V dropped 0 bases and J dropped 7; count of bases not matched to a gene: 11. Germline CDR1 and CDR2: SGHAT and FQDESV (reference sequence). This CDR3 spans 16 amino acids. The CDR3 DNA reads as TGTGCCAGCAGCTTAGCAGGGACAGCGCCCCAGTTTGGCTACACCTTC. Its protein is CASSLAGTAPQFGYTF.

The chain employs TRBV28 and TRBJ1-6; 10 bases fit TRBD1. V shed 3 bases, J shed 9 bases, and the junction held 23 bases outside the gene matches. Germline CDR1 is MDHEN and CDR2 is SYDVKM. This CDR3 spans 21 amino acids. CDR3 sequence (DNA): TGTGCCAGCAGTTTGCCTCCGTTGGGACAGGGGATTACGGCCAAGGGTTCACCCCTCCACTTT. This gives the protein CASSLPPLGQGITAKGSPLHF.

The CDR3 region has the DNA TGTGCCAGCAGCTTACGGTTTTCACCGGGACACGAAGAAGGTACGCAGTATTTT. Its protein product is CASSLRFSPGHEEGTQYF. The chain employs TRBV7-8 and TRBJ2-3, with D maybe TRBD1 (6 bases). The germline V gene encodes CDR1 SGHVS and CDR2 FQNEAQ. Trimming stripped 2 bases from V and 8 bases from J, with 26 bases between. This CDR3 spans 18 amino acids.

The rearrangement uses TRBV6-2 or TRBV6-3 and TRBJ2-7; 7 nucleotides align to TRBD1. Germline CDR1 MNHEY, CDR2 SVGEGT. This CDR3 comprises 16 residues. J lost 7 bases, V lost 0 bases, and 12 bases had no gene match. The CDR3 nucleotides read TGTGCCAGCAGTTACTCGAAGGGGGCCCTACCGCGAGAGCAGTACTTC. Its translation is CASSYSKGALPREQYF.

The chain is built from TRBV5-8 and TRBJ1-2; tentative D call: TRBD1 (5 bases). Between the trimmed V and J ends, which lost 1 base and 4 bases, there was a span of 11 bases. This CDR3 has 14 amino acids. Germline CDR1 is SGHTS and CDR2 is YDEGEE. CDR3 protein: CASSLRGAVYGYTF. The CDR3 region has the DNA TGTGCCAGCAGCTTGAGAGGGGCCGTCTATGGCTACACCTTC.

This rearrangement joins TRBV13 to TRBJ1-6; D gene unclear. Trimming took 5 bases from V and 0 from J, leaving 8 bases between them. This CDR3 has 15 amino acids. The germline V gene has CDR1 PRHDT and CDR2 FYEKMQ (reference sequence). CDR3 nucleotides: TGTGCCAGCAGCGACCCCAGCTCCTATAATTCACCCCTCCACTTT. Residues: CASSDPSSYNSPLHF.